This T cell receptor beta chain came from a study of CD8 T cells in Susac syndrome. Study-wide context: When blood was drawn, the patients with Susac syndrome were therapy-naive, on corticosteroids, or on intravenous immunoglobulin alone.

Random hexamers primed reverse transcription of 0.5 to 1 ug RNA. A multiplex approach, immunoSEQ multiplex PCR, amplified TCR beta CDR3 across 54 Vbeta and 13 Jbeta. TCRdb re-called the immunoSEQ multiplex PCR reads through MiXCR, storing one row per CDR3 protein. Of 150,000 or so distinct CDR3 sequences in the sample, about 95% were seen once. Points on this clonotype: The antigen is unknown.

Study-wide results and caveats: The CD4+ T cell repertoires in Susac syndrome were not clonally expanded.

The CDR3 length is 14 residues. V was cut by 3 bases and J by 1 base, with 7 bases left in between. Germline V gene sequence: CDR1 KGHDR, CDR2 SFDVKD. The recently defined diagnostic criteria for definite or probable disease were met by the Susac syndrome patients. The material sequenced was CD4+ T cells from PBMCs. The sequence derives from a human donor with Susac syndrome. V is TRBV24-1 and J is TRBJ2-3, with D maybe TRBD2 (5 bases). The CDR3 here is CATSDAGRTDTQYF. CDR3 DNA sequence: TGTGCCACCAGTGATGCGGGTCGCACAGATACGCAGTATTTT.